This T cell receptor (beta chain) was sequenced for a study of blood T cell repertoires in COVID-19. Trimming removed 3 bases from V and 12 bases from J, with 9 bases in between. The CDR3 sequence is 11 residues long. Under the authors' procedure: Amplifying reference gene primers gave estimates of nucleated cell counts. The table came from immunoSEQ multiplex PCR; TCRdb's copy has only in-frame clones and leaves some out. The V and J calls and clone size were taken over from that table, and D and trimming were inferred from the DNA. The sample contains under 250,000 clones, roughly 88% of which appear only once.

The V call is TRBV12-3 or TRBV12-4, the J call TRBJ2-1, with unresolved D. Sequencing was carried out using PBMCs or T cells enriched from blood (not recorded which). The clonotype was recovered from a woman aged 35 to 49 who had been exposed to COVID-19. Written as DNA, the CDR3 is TGTGCCAGCAGTTTGTTAGTCGGGCAGTTCTTC. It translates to CASSLLVGQFF.